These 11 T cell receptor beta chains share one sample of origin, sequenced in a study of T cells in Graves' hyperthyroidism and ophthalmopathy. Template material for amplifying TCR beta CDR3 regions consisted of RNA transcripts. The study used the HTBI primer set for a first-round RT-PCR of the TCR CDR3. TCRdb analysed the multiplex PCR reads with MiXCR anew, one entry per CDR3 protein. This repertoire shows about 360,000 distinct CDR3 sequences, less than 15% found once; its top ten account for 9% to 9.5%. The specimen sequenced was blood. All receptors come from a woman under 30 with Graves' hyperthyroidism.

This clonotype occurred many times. DNA of the CDR3: TGTGCCAGCAGCCCCCCAGGGCCCGAAGGAGCTTTCTTT. This gives the protein CASSPPGPEGAFF. The chain uses TRBV7-9 and TRBJ1-1; TRBD1 is a possible D gene (5 bases). This CDR3 is 13 amino acids long. Trimming took 5 bases from V and 10 from J, leaving 17 bases between them. Germline-derived CDR1 and CDR2 are SEHNR and FQNEAQ (reference sequence).

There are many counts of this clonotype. As DNA, the CDR3 is TGCAGTGCTGACCGGACTAGCGTCGGGCAGTACTTC. Translated, it gives CSADRTSVGQYF. V usage is TRBV20-1 and J usage is TRBJ2-7; 9 bases align to TRBD2. CDR1 is DFQATT, CDR2 SNEGSKA, per germline (reference sequence). J lost 9 bases, V lost 5 bases, and 8 bases had no gene match. This CDR3 has 12 residues.

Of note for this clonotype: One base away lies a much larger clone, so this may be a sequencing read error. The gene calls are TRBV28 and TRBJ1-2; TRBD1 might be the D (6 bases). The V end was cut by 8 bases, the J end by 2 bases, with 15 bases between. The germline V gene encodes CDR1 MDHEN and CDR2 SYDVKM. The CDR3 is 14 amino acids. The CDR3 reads CASWTGGPNYGYTF. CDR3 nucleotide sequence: TGTGCCAGCTGGACGGGGGGGCCGAACTATGGCTACACCTTC.

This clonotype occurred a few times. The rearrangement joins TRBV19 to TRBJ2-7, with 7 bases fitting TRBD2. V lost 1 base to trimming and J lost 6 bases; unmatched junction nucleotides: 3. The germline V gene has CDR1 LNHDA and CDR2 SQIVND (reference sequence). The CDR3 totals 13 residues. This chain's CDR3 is CASSIAGGGEQYF. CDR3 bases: TGTGCCAGTAGTATAGCGGGAGGTGGCGAGCAGTACTTC.

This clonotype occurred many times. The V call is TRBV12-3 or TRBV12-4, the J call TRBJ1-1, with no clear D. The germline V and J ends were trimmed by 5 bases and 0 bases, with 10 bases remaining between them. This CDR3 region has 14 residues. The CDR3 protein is CASSRGLVNTEAFF. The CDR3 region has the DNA TGTGCCAGCAGTCGAGGGTTGGTGAACACTGAAGCTTTCTTT.

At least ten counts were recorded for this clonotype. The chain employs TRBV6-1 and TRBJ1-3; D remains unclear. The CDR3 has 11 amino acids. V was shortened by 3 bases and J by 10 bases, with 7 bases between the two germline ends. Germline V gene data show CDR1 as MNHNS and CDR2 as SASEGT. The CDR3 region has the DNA TGTGCCAGCAGTGAGAGGAATACCATATATTTT. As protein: CASSERNTIYF.

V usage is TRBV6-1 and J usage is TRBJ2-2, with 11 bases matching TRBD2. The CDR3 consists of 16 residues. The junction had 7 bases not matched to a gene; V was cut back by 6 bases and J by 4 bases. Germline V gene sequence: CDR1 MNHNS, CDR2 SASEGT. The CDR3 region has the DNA TGTGCCAGCAGCAAATCTCTAGCGGGGGGCACCGGGGAGCTGTTTTTT. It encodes CASSKSLAGGTGELFF.

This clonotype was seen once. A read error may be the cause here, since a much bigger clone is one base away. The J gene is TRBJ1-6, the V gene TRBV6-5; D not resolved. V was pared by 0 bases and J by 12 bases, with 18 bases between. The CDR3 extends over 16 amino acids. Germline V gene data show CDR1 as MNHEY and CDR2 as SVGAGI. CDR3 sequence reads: CASSYSSVAGKLPLHF. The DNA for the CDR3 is TGTGCCAGCAGTTACTCATCGGTGGCGGGAAAATTACCCCTCCACTTT.

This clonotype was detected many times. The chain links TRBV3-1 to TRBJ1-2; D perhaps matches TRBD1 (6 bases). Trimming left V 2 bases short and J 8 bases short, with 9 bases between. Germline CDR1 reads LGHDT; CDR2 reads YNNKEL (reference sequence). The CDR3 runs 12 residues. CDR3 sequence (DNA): TGTGCCAGCAGCCAAACAGGGAGGGGCTACACCTTC. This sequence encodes CASSQTGRGYTF. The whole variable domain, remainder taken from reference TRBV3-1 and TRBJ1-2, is DTAVSQTPKYLVTQMGNDKSIKCEQNLGHDTMYWYKQDSKKFLKIMFSYNNKELIINETVPNRFSPKSPDKAHLNLHINSLELGDSAVYFCASSQTGRGYTFGSGTRLTVV.

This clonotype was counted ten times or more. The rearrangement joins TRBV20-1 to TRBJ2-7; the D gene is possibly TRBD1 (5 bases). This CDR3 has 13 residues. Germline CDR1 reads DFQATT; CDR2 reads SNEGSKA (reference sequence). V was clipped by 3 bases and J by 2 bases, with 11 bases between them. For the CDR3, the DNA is TGCAGTGCTAGTCCGACAGCCGCCTACGAGCAGTACTTC. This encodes CSASPTAAYEQYF.

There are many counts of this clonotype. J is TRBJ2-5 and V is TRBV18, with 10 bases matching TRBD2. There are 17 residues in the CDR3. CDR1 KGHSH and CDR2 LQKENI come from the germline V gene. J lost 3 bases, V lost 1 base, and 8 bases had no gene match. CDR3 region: CASSPRVASGRKETQYF. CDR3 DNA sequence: TGTGCCAGCTCACCACGAGTGGCTAGCGGGAGAAAAGAGACCCAGTACTTC.